These 5 T cell receptor beta chains were sequenced from one sample in a study of Tregs in tolerant kidney transplant recipients. Sequencing was performed with immunoSEQ multiplex PCR; in TCRdb, only in-frame clones are kept and a portion is missing. Here the sample spans over 60,000 clones, about four fifths being singletons. The source material was CD4+ T cells from blood. The source is a human donor in good health.

CDR3: CASSSSTSGGNEQFF. In nucleotides, the CDR3 is TGTGCCAGCAGCTCCTCGACTAGCGGGGGTAATGAGCAGTTCTTC. The chain links TRBV5-4 to TRBJ2-1, with 12 bases matching TRBD2. V trimming: 3 bases; J trimming: 7 bases; junction bases outside the gene matches: 5. The V gene's germline CDR1 is SGHNT and CDR2 YYREEE (reference sequence). The CDR3 is 15 residues long.

The rearrangement links TRBV9 to TRBJ2-1, with 14 bases fitting TRBD2. The V gene's germline CDR1 is SGDLS and CDR2 YYNGEE. CDR3 length: 16 amino acids. The V and J ends lost 4 bases and 8 bases, in that order; junction bases with no gene match: 8. CDR3 in amino acids: CASSLVTSGGADEQFF. The DNA of the CDR3 is TGTGCCAGCAGCCTCGTGACTAGCGGGGGGGCGGATGAGCAGTTCTTC.

V and J are TRBV29-1 and TRBJ2-5, with a possible D match to TRBD1 (6 bases). CDR1 and CDR2 (germline): SQVTM, ANQGSEA. The CDR3 consists of 14 residues. Trimming took off 6 bases at V and 1 base at J, with 15 bases between the two ends. The CDR3 DNA is TGCAGCGTCCTACGCCCGGACAGCCAAGAGACCCAGTACTTC. Amino acid sequence: CSVLRPDSQETQYF.

The V and J genes are TRBV9 and TRBJ2-3; 7 positions match TRBD1. The V gene end was trimmed by 1 base and the J gene end by 1 base; junction bases not matched to a gene: 3. Germline lookup yields CDR1 SGDLS and CDR2 YYNGEE. This CDR3 has 15 amino acids. The CDR3 loop is CASSVLRGRTDTQYF. CDR3 DNA: TGTGCCAGCAGCGTACTTAGGGGGCGCACAGATACGCAGTATTTT.

The V call is TRBV4-3, the J call TRBJ1-2; TRBD1 might be the D (6 bases). The CDR3 sequence is 16 residues long. CDR1 and CDR2 (germline): LGHNA, YSLEER. Trimming left V 3 bases short and J 8 bases short, with 22 bases between. The CDR3 nucleotides read TGCGCCAGCAGCCAGTACCGGGACAATCCCGTGTGGGGCTACACCTTC. It codes for CASSQYRDNPVWGYTF.